These 9 T cell receptor beta chains came from one sample sequenced in a study of monozygotic twins with inflammatory bowel disease. TCRdb re-called the 5' RACE reads, yielding one record per CDR3 amino acid sequence without DNA. This specimen shows a few hundred thousand distinct CDR3 sequences; the ten leading clones hold approximately 1.6%. Sequencing was done on a sample of blood. The receptors stem from a human donor with ulcerative colitis or Crohn's disease, or a healthy co-twin of an affected twin (not recorded which).

The rearrangement joins TRBV24-1 to TRBJ2-5. The germline CDR1 and CDR2 sequences are KGHDR and SFDVKD. The CDR3 totals 12 residues. The CDR3 sequence: CATSDLGETQYF.

The V call is TRBV20-1, the J call TRBJ2-2; there is no DNA to check the TCRdb D call of TRBD1. The CDR3 is 15 residues long. Germline V gives CDR1 DFQATT, CDR2 SNEGSKA (reference sequence). The CDR3 here is CSAPRGGANTGELFF.

The chain combines TRBV12-3 or TRBV12-4 with TRBJ2-5; TCRdb's assignment of TRBD2 cannot be checked, as there is no DNA. The CDR3 runs 14 residues. CDR3 loop: CASSPRDLGGTQYF.

The genes are TRBV6-1 and TRBJ2-5; the D call from TCRdb, TRBD1, cannot be confirmed without DNA. CDR1 is MNHNS and CDR2 is SASEGT in the germline V gene. The length of the CDR3 is 14 residues. The CDR3 sequence is CASQQGWASETQYF.

This chain uses TRBV20-1 with TRBJ1-5. There are 14 residues in the CDR3. Germline V CDR1 and CDR2: DFQATT, SNEGSKA (reference sequence). The CDR3 here is CSASSGRGDQPQHF.

The V and J genes are TRBV5-1 and TRBJ1-2; TCRdb selects TRBD1, and the lack of DNA leaves this call unchecked. The CDR3 is made up of 15 amino acids. Germline V CDR1 and CDR2: SGHRS, YFSETQ. CDR3 region: CASSLGSLPLRGYTF.

The V and J genes are TRBV3-1 and TRBJ2-5. Germline CDR1 reads LGHDT; CDR2 reads YNNKEL (reference sequence). This CDR3 is built from 13 residues. CDR3 region: CASSQDIGETQYF.

The V gene is TRBV6-5, the J gene TRBJ2-7; TCRdb designates TRBD1, a call that cannot be tested without DNA. Germline V gene data show CDR1 as MNHEY and CDR2 as SVGAGI. This CDR3 spans 16 amino acids. CDR3 sequence: CASSYERRGPSYEQYF.

The chain employs TRBV12-3 or TRBV12-4 and TRBJ2-7; TCRdb reports TRBD1, a call that lacks DNA to check it against. The CDR3 sequence is 14 residues long. The CDR3 region is CASSYRAGRGEQYF.